A single sample is the source of the 18 T cell receptor beta chains below, sequenced in a study of CD8+CD57+ T cells in acquired aplastic anemia. The use of genomic DNA as template underpinned the TCR beta VDJ and CDR3 profiling. In TCRdb, the reads were re-called with MiXCR into one record per CDR3 protein. The sample lists hundreds of thousands of distinct CDR3 sequences, approximately 60% seen once, with roughly 1.3% in the top ten. An expansion of CD8+CD57+ cells by flow cytometry had been shown in patients chosen for sequencing. Sequencing input: sorted CD4+, CD8+, or CD8+CD57+ T cells (not recorded which) from PBMCs. The receptors here all came from a human donor with aplastic anemia.

The chain uses TRBV5-1 and TRBJ2-1; 11 positions match TRBD1. Germline V CDR1 and CDR2: SGHRS, YFSETQ. J was trimmed by 5 bases and V by 4 bases; bases with no gene match: 5. This CDR3 has 15 amino acids. The CDR3 nucleotides are TGCGCCAGCAGCGGGCCGGGACAGGGGGACAATGAGCAGTTCTTC. Translated, it gives CASSGPGQGDNEQFF. The complete variable domain, with remaining parts taken from reference TRBV5-1 and TRBJ2-1, reads KAGVTQTPRYLIKTRGQQVTLSCSPISGHRSVSWYQQTPGQGLQFLFEYFSETQRNKGNFPGRFSGRQFSNSRSEMNVSTLELGDSALYLCASSGPGQGDNEQFFGPGTRLTVL.

This chain joins TRBV9 and TRBJ1-4, with 9 bases that match TRBD1. V lost 7 bases, J lost 14 bases, and 24 bases stayed unmatched. Germline CDR1 and CDR2: SGDLS and YYNGEE. There are 17 residues in the CDR3. In DNA form, the CDR3 reads TGTGCCAGCTCATTAGGATCGGCGGCAAGGGACAGGGATGCTCTGTTTTTT. Its translation is CASSLGSAARDRDALFF.

The chain couples TRBV9 to TRBJ2-7; TRBD1 matches 7 bases. V trimming: 6 bases; J trimming: 3 bases; junction bases outside the gene matches: 3. The CDR3 contains 12 residues. Looked up from germline, CDR1 is SGDLS and CDR2 is YYNGEE. CDR3 in amino acids: CASTTGNYEQYF. CDR3 nucleotides: TGTGCCAGCACGACAGGGAACTACGAGCAGTACTTC.

This clonotype was recorded many times. V is TRBV6-1 and J is TRBJ2-7; the D is unclear. This CDR3 has 14 amino acids. Germline CDR1 reads MNHNS; CDR2 reads SASEGT. V lost 0 bases and J lost 3, with 9 bases in between. CDR3 bases: TGTGCCAGCAGTGAAGCAGTGCCCCTCTACGAGCAGTACTTC. Translation: CASSEAVPLYEQYF.

This clonotype has ten or more counts. The chain links TRBV15 to TRBJ1-5; D may be TRBD1 (6 bases). Trimming removed 3 bases from V and 1 base from J, with 7 bases in between. This CDR3 has 14 amino acids. Germline CDR1 is LNHNV and CDR2 is YYDKDF (reference sequence). DNA for the CDR3: TGTGCCACCAGCAGTCAGGGGAGCAATCAGCCCCAGCATTTT. Its protein is CATSSQGSNQPQHF.

The chain links TRBV5-1 to TRBJ2-7, with 8 nucleotides matching TRBD1. V lost 4 bases, J lost 2 bases, and 11 bases stayed unmatched. The CDR3 has 16 amino acids. The germline V gene encodes CDR1 SGHRS and CDR2 YFSETQ. In DNA form, the CDR3 reads TGCGCCAGCAGCCCCCTGCCCGGGACAGGTCCCTACGAGCAGTACTTC. Residues: CASSPLPGTGPYEQYF.

The chain has TRBV24-1 and TRBJ1-2; 9 positions agree with TRBD1. Germline loops: CDR1 KGHDR, CDR2 SFDVKD. This CDR3 is 14 amino acids long. V lost 3 bases, J lost 7 bases, and 5 bases stayed unmatched. CDR3 sequence (DNA): TGTGCCACCAGTGATCGGGACAGGGTTGCTGGCTACACCTTC. Translated, it gives CATSDRDRVAGYTF.

The chain recombines TRBV12-3 or TRBV12-4 with TRBJ2-5; D is unresolved. The CDR3 spans 16 residues. V was clipped by 5 bases and J by 5 bases, with 21 bases between them. The CDR3 sequence: CASSPSSAATRETQYF. CDR3 sequence (DNA): TGTGCCAGCAGTCCAAGCTCGGCTGCAACCCGGGAGACCCAGTACTTC.

The sample holds one count of this clonotype. A much more abundant neighbour one base away suggests this may be a read error. The V and J genes are TRBV25-1 and TRBJ1-3; D is unclear. Between the trimmed V and J ends, which lost 5 bases and 4 bases, there was a span of 3 bases. The germline gives CDR1 MGHDK, CDR2 SYGVNS. CDR3 length: 11 amino acids. CDR3 region: CASSTGNTIYF. In DNA form, the CDR3 reads TGTGCCAGCAGTACAGGAAACACCATATATTTT.

This chain uses TRBV10-3 with TRBJ2-6, with D tentatively TRBD1 (6 bases). Trimming left V 2 bases short and J 7 bases short, with 21 bases between. This CDR3 has 18 residues. The germline V gene encodes CDR1 ENHRY and CDR2 SYGVKD. This chain's CDR3 is CAISEPGTSLYGANVLTF. DNA of the CDR3: TGTGCCATCAGTGAGCCAGGGACAAGCTTGTATGGAGCCAACGTCCTGACTTTC.

Ten or more counts support this clonotype. In DNA form, the CDR3 reads TGTGCCAGCAGTGTCCGGTCGTGGGGAGAGACCCAGTACTTC. This translates into CASSVRSWGETQYF. This sequence joins TRBV2 and TRBJ2-5; D is unresolved. Germline-derived CDR1 and CDR2 are SNHLY and FYNNEI. The CDR3 extends over 14 amino acids. V was shortened by 4 bases and J by 4 bases, with 13 bases between the two germline ends.

V is TRBV2 and J is TRBJ1-3; D unclear. V shed 5 bases and J shed 0 bases, with 17 bases lying between them. The CDR3 covers 17 residues. In germline, CDR1 is SNHLY, CDR2 FYNNEI. The CDR3 sequence: CASSPRLVSVSGNTIYF. DNA of the CDR3: TGTGCCAGCAGTCCTAGGCTGGTTTCAGTCTCTGGAAACACCATATATTTT.

This clonotype was seen a single time. The chain is built from TRBV20-1 and TRBJ2-7; 7 nucleotides match TRBD2. From germline, CDR1 is DFQATT and CDR2 SNEGSKA (reference sequence). V shed 6 bases and J 6 bases; nucleotides not matched to a gene: 8. The CDR3 has 12 amino acids. The CDR3 protein is CSAGGLEREQYF. CDR3 coding DNA: TGCAGTGCGGGAGGGCTAGAGCGCGAGCAGTACTTC.

This rearrangement joins TRBV11-2 to TRBJ2-5, with D possibly TRBD2 on 5 matching bases. V lost 3 bases, J lost 9 bases, and 14 bases lay in between. The CDR3 runs to 13 residues. CDR1 is SGHAT, CDR2 FQNNGV, per germline. The CDR3 DNA follows: TGTGCCAGCAGCTTTGACCGGGATCGGCCCCAGTACTTC. It yields the protein CASSFDRDRPQYF. Combining the CDR3 with reference TRBV11-2 and TRBJ2-5 gives the whole variable domain EAGVAQSPRYKIIEKRQSVAFWCNPISGHATLYWYQQILGQGPKLLIQFQNNGVVDDSQLPKDRFSAERLKGVDSTLKIQPAKLEDSAVYLCASSFDRDRPQYFGPGTRLLVL.

The CDR3 DNA follows: TGCGCCAGCAGCTTGACAGGGAATCCCTACGAGCAGTACTTC. It translates to CASSLTGNPYEQYF. The chain joins TRBV5-1 to TRBJ2-7, with D possibly TRBD1 on 6 matching bases. Deletions cut 1 base from V and 2 bases from J, with 10 bases between. Looked up from germline, CDR1 is SGHRS and CDR2 is YFSETQ. The CDR3 runs to 14 residues.

The chain joins TRBV10-2 to TRBJ2-4; TRBD1 matches 8 bases. CDR1 is WSHSY, CDR2 SAAADI, per germline. The V and J ends lost 7 bases and 5 bases, in that order; junction bases with no gene match: 16. The CDR3 contains 17 residues. The CDR3 DNA reads TGCGCCAGCATTACATGGGGCCAGGGGGCGAGGCAAAACATTCAGTACTTC. Translated, it gives CASITWGQGARQNIQYF.

The chain links TRBV5-1 to TRBJ2-5, with a tentative D call TRBD1 (6 bases). V was trimmed by 2 bases and J by 2 bases, leaving 10 bases between them. The CDR3 runs 14 residues. Germline values: CDR1 SGHRS, CDR2 YFSETQ. In DNA form, the CDR3 reads TGCGCCAGCAGCTTAGGGGGAATTCAAGAGACCCAGTACTTC. Translated: CASSLGGIQETQYF.

V is TRBV20-1 and J is TRBJ1-2; D remains unclear. The CDR3 is 12 amino acids. The V gene lost 5 bases and the J gene lost 4 bases, with 11 bases spanning the gap. CDR1 is DFQATT and CDR2 is SNEGSKA in the germline V gene (reference sequence). CDR3 in amino acids: CSAPDPAYGYTF. The CDR3 DNA sequence: TGCAGTGCTCCCGATCCGGCCTATGGCTACACCTTC.